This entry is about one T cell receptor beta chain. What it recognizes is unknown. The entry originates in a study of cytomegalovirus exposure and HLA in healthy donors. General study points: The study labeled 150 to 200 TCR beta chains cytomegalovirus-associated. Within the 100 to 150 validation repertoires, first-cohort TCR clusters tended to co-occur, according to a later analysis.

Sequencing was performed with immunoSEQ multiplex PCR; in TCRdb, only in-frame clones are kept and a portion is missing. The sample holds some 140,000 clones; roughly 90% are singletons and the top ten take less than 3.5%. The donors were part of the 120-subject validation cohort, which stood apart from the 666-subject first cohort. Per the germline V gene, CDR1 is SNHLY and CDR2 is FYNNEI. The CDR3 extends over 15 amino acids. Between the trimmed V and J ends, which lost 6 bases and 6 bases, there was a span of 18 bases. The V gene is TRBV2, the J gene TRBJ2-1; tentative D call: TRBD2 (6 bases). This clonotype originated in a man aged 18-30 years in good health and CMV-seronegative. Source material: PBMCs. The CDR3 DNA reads TGTGCCAGCAGGGGCAACGCGGGATTTGTCAATGAGCAGTTCTTC. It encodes CASRGNAGFVNEQFF.